What follows are 27 T cell receptor beta chains derived from one specimen sequenced in a study of T cells in Graves' hyperthyroidism and ophthalmopathy. TCR beta CDR3 sequences were amplified from RNA transcripts. In the first-round RT-PCR of the TCR CDR3, the HTBI primer set was used. TCRdb re-called the multiplex PCR reads through MiXCR, storing one row per CDR3 protein. The top ten hold around 17% of the sample, which has 500,000 to 600,000 distinct CDR3 sequences, roughly 50% seen once. Sample: peripheral blood or thyroid tissue (not recorded which). The receptor source for this set is an adult woman with Graves' disease, either hyperthyroidism or ophthalmopathy (not recorded which).

This clonotype was detected once. The CDR3 DNA reads as TGCAGTGCACCGAACGTCGGCTCAGCTTTCTTT. Translation gives CSAPNVGSAFF. The V call is TRBV20-1, the J call TRBJ1-1; no firm D call. The V end was cut by 6 bases, the J end by 10 bases, with 15 bases between. This CDR3 comprises 11 residues. Germline loops: CDR1 DFQATT, CDR2 SNEGSKA (reference sequence).

This sequence joins TRBV20-1 and TRBJ2-5; D is perhaps TRBD1 or TRBD2 (6 bases each). Germline V lookup: CDR1 DFQATT, CDR2 SNEGSKA (reference sequence). Trimming took off 5 bases at V and 9 bases at J, with 16 bases between the two ends. The CDR3 covers 12 residues. The CDR3 region has the DNA TGCAGTGCTCCACTAGCTCCAGGGGCCCAGTACTTC. It specifies CSAPLAPGAQYF.

This clonotype was found many times. This chain joins TRBV4-1 and TRBJ2-7; a possible D gene is TRBD2 (5 bases). CDR3 size: 15 residues. Trimming shortened V by 2 bases and J by 5 bases, and 16 bases separated the two germline ends. The germline V gene has CDR1 MGHRA and CDR2 YSYEKL. CDR3 residues: CASSQPSASNNEQYF. Here the CDR3 DNA reads TGCGCCAGCAGCCAACCTTCGGCTAGCAACAACGAGCAGTACTTC.

The sample holds a few counts of this clonotype. The chain is built from TRBV29-1 and TRBJ2-5; D not certain. This CDR3 spans 10 amino acids. Deletions cut 3 bases from V and 8 bases from J, with 7 bases between. Germline V lookup: CDR1 SQVTM, CDR2 ANQGSEA. The CDR3 spells CSVDSGTQYF. DNA for the CDR3: TGCAGCGTTGACTCAGGTACCCAGTACTTC.

This clonotype was recorded at least ten times. This chain links TRBV10-3 with TRBJ2-1; 12 nucleotides line up with TRBD2. The trim removed 7 bases at V and 6 bases at J, leaving 4 bases unmatched. The germline CDR1 and CDR2 sequences are ENHRY and SYGVKD. This CDR3 has 14 residues. The CDR3 protein is CAIMASGRGNEQFF. In DNA form, the CDR3 reads TGTGCCATCATGGCTAGCGGGAGGGGCAATGAGCAGTTCTTC.

This clonotype turned up a few times. Because it lacks the conserved phenylalanine or tryptophan at the end, this CDR3 is likely a read error. No DNA is shown, since the ends of the CDR3 on it are uncertain; the CDR3 is the one TCRdb lists. This sequence joins TRBV19 and TRBJ1-1; TRBD1, the table's D call, lacks a check against the DNA. The CDR3 spans 8 residues, counting both ends. Germline CDR1 reads LNHDA; CDR2 reads SQIVND (reference sequence). This chain's CDR3 is CASSSRTG.

This clonotype showed up many times. The genes are TRBV24-1 and TRBJ2-5; 11 bases are a match to TRBD1. Germline V gene lookup returns CDR1 KGHDR and CDR2 SFDVKD. CDR3 size: 16 residues. J gave up 3 bases and V 4 bases, and 6 bases lay outside the gene matches. The CDR3 nucleotides read TGTGCCACCAGTGACCCTGGACAGGGGGCGAAAGAGACCCAGTACTTC. Protein: CATSDPGQGAKETQYF.

The V call is TRBV10-3, the J call TRBJ2-2; D unresolved. This CDR3 contains 12 residues. The V and J ends lost 6 bases and 5 bases respectively, with 7 bases between them. Per the germline V gene, CDR1 is ENHRY and CDR2 is SYGVKD. The CDR3 DNA reads as TGTGCCATCAGAACCAGGACCGGGGAGCTGTTTTTT. Its translation is CAIRTRTGELFF.

The chain uses TRBV6-1 and TRBJ2-7; tentatively, D is TRBD1 (5 bases). CDR1 is MNHNS and CDR2 is SASEGT in the germline V gene. The CDR3 totals 13 residues. V lost 5 bases to trimming and J lost 4 bases, with 12 bases between them. The CDR3 DNA reads as TGTGCCAGCAGTTACTTCAGGGCTTACGAGCAGTACTTC. This sequence encodes CASSYFRAYEQYF.

This clonotype was picked up many times. V gene TRBV7-9 combines with J gene TRBJ1-1; D ambiguous. The germline V gene has CDR1 SEHNR and CDR2 FQNEAQ (reference sequence). This CDR3 region has 13 residues. Trimming cost V 3 bases and J 8 bases, with 13 bases left between them. CDR3 in DNA: TGTGCCAGCAGCTTCCCCGGCTCGCGAGAAGCTTTCTTT. It is translated as CASSFPGSREAFF.

The rearrangement links TRBV7-9 to TRBJ2-7, with D unclear. The last part of the DNA fits TRBJ2-5 better; the J call may be wrong. The CDR3 runs 15 residues. The germline CDR1 and CDR2 sequences are SEHNR and FQNEAQ (reference sequence). DNA for the CDR3: TGTGCCAGCAGCTTAGCGGAGATCCGACGAGAGACCCAGTACTTC. Protein sequence: CASSLAEIRRETQYF.

The chain carries TRBV29-1 and TRBJ1-4, with a tentative D call TRBD1 (5 bases). The germline V gene encodes CDR1 SQVTM and CDR2 ANQGSEA. V gave up 3 bases and J gave up 8 bases, with 13 bases separating them. The CDR3 has 13 amino acids. The CDR3 bases are TGCAGCGTTGAGCGTCAGGGCTTGGAAAAACTGTTTTTT. Amino acid sequence: CSVERQGLEKLFF.

The rearrangement links TRBV10-3 to TRBJ1-5; TRBD1 might be the D (6 bases). The length of the CDR3 is 13 residues. The germline V gene has CDR1 ENHRY and CDR2 SYGVKD. V was trimmed by 6 bases and J by 4 bases, leaving 10 bases between them. CDR3 in amino acids: CAIRAGANQPQHF. The CDR3 DNA reads as TGTGCCATCAGGGCAGGGGCAAATCAGCCCCAGCATTTT.

For this clonotype: Possible read error: a much larger clone is one base away. The chain uses TRBV12-3 or TRBV12-4 and TRBJ2-2; D is unresolved. The CDR3 consists of 14 residues. V dropped 2 bases and J dropped 3 bases, with 7 bases sitting between them. DNA for the CDR3: TGTGCCAGCAGTTTACTCTCGGACACCGGGGAGCTGTTTTTT. This gives the protein CASSLLSDTGELFF.

The rearrangement uses TRBV7-9 and TRBJ1-5, with 9 bases fitting TRBD1. Trimming at V came to 5 bases and at J to 6 bases, leaving 8 bases not matched to a gene. This CDR3 comprises 15 residues. Germline CDR1 and CDR2: SEHNR and FQNEAQ (reference sequence). The CDR3 DNA sequence: TGTGCCAGCAGCCCACAGGGGGCGCTCGGTCAGCCCCAGCATTTT. This encodes CASSPQGALGQPQHF.

This clonotype was picked up a small number of times. The chain carries TRBV10-3 and TRBJ1-4; D call uncertain. Germline V gene sequence: CDR1 ENHRY, CDR2 SYGVKD. The CDR3 extends over 14 amino acids. V dropped 6 bases and J dropped 12 bases, with 20 bases sitting between them. CDR3 sequence: CAISRPQEPRELFF. The DNA for the CDR3 is TGTGCCATCAGCCGCCCCCAGGAGCCTCGGGAACTGTTTTTT.

The chain employs TRBV24-1 and TRBJ2-7, with 7 bases lining up with TRBD1. With 2 bases clipped from V and 3 bases from J, the junction kept 6 bases outside the gene matches. CDR3 length: 15 amino acids. CDR1 is KGHDR, CDR2 SFDVKD, per germline. For the CDR3, the DNA is TGTGCCACCAGTGATTCCGGGACAGTGAGCTACGAGCAGTACTTC. Translated, it gives CATSDSGTVSYEQYF.

This clonotype has a count of ten or more. CDR3 DNA sequence: TGCGCCAGCAGCTTAGAGGTTGGTAATGAAAAACTGTTTTTT. This translates into CASSLEVGNEKLFF. This chain connects TRBV5-1 to TRBJ1-4; D ambiguous. The length of the CDR3 is 14 residues. Germline V lookup: CDR1 SGHRS, CDR2 YFSETQ. Between the trimmed V and J ends, which lost 2 bases and 4 bases, there was a span of 9 bases. The entire variable domain, with the rest obtained from reference TRBV5-1 and TRBJ1-4, is as follows: KAGVTQTPRYLIKTRGQQVTLSCSPISGHRSVSWYQQTPGQGLQFLFEYFSETQRNKGNFPGRFSGRQFSNSRSEMNVSTLELGDSALYLCASSLEVGNEKLFFGSGTQLSVL.

The table lists this clonotype with a count of one. The chain is built from TRBV29-1 and TRBJ2-7, with D perhaps TRBD2 (5 bases). Germline CDR1 SQVTM, CDR2 ANQGSEA. The CDR3 sequence is 14 residues long. V lost 5 bases and J lost 6, with 20 bases in between. The chain's CDR3 is CSVLGSQASGEQYF. DNA for the CDR3: TGCAGCGTTCTAGGAAGCCAAGCAAGCGGCGAGCAGTACTTC.

A few counts support this clonotype. The rearrangement links TRBV28 to TRBJ2-7; D may be TRBD2 (5 bases). Germline loops: CDR1 MDHEN, CDR2 SYDVKM. V was clipped by 4 bases and J by 2 bases, with 12 bases between them. CDR3 length: 14 residues. The CDR3 nucleotides read TGTGCCAGCAGTTATGGACTCTCTACCTACGAGCAGTACTTC. This encodes CASSYGLSTYEQYF.

This clonotype has at least ten counts. The chain links TRBV7-2 to TRBJ1-1, with 7 bases matching TRBD1. After removal of 5 bases from V and 5 bases from J, the junction contained 11 bases not matched to a gene. The CDR3 runs 15 residues. Germline assignment: CDR1 SGHTA and CDR2 FQGNSA. CDR3: CASSRQVTGVTEAFF. Here the CDR3 DNA reads TGTGCCAGCAGCCGACAAGTAACAGGGGTAACTGAAGCTTTCTTT.

This clonotype has a count of ten or more. CDR3 sequence reads: CSAWGVGEQYF. CDR3 nucleotide sequence: TGCAGTGCTTGGGGGGTCGGCGAGCAGTACTTC. The rearrangement joins TRBV20-1 to TRBJ2-7; tentatively, D is TRBD2 (6 bases). This CDR3 spans 11 amino acids. Germline loops: CDR1 DFQATT, CDR2 SNEGSKA (reference sequence). V lost 5 bases and J lost 6, with 11 bases in between.

This clonotype was counted ten times or more. This chain joins TRBV5-1 and TRBJ2-7; D might be TRBD1 (6 bases). Germline lookup yields CDR1 SGHRS and CDR2 YFSETQ. The CDR3 has 16 residues. Trimming cost V 4 bases and J 4 bases, with 21 bases left between them. In nucleotides, the CDR3 is TGCGCCAGCAGCCCATCCGGACAGCGTACAGTTTACGAGCAGTACTTC. It translates to CASSPSGQRTVYEQYF.

This clonotype was observed at least ten times. The junction does not match germline at one end; this may be a read error. V gene TRBV27 combines with J gene TRBJ2-7; D is possibly TRBD2 (5 bases). Per germline, CDR1 MNHEY and CDR2 SMNVEV (reference sequence). The CDR3 loop spans 14 amino acids. CDR3 coding DNA: TGTGCCAGCAGTCTATCGACGGGGTCCTACGAGCAGTACTTC. Translated: CASSLSTGSYEQYF.

The rearrangement joins TRBV2 to TRBJ2-7, with 13 bases matching TRBD2. J gave up 7 bases and V 6 bases, and 12 bases lay outside the gene matches. Germline CDR1 is SNHLY and CDR2 is FYNNEI. The CDR3 length is 16 residues. This CDR3 is CASSPRTSGSANEQYF. CDR3 DNA: TGTGCCAGCAGCCCCCGGACTAGCGGGAGCGCTAATGAGCAGTACTTC.

The rearrangement uses TRBV5-1 and TRBJ2-3; the D gene is possibly TRBD2 (5 bases). The CDR3 runs 14 residues. From germline, CDR1 is SGHRS and CDR2 YFSETQ. Trimming stripped 0 bases from V and 2 bases from J, with 7 bases between. The CDR3 reads CASSLERPTDTQYF. The DNA for the CDR3 is TGCGCCAGCAGCTTGGAGCGGCCCACAGATACGCAGTATTTT.

The gene calls are TRBV25-1 and TRBJ1-6; D is undetermined. The germline V gene encodes CDR1 MGHDK and CDR2 SYGVNS. This CDR3 contains 13 residues. V was trimmed by 11 bases and J by 10 bases, leaving 18 bases between them. The CDR3 is CAPRPRDTSPLHF. The CDR3 DNA reads TGTGCCCCCCGCCCCAGAGACACATCACCCCTCCACTTT.